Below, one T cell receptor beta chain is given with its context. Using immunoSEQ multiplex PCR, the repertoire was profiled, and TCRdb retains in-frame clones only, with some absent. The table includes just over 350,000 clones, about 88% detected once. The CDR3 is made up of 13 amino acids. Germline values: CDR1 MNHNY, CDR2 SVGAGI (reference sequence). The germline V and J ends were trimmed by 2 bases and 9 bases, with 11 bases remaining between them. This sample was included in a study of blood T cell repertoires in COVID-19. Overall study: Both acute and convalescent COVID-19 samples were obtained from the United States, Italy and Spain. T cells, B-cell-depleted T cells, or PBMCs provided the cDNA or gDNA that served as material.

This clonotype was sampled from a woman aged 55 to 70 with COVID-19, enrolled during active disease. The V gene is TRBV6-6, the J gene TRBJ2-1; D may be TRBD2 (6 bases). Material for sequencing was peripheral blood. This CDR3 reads CASSYGTRPEQFF. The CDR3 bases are TGTGCCAGCAGTTACGGGACTCGGCCTGAGCAGTTCTTC.